This T cell receptor beta chain was identified in a study of T cells in Graves' hyperthyroidism and ophthalmopathy. Per the germline V gene, CDR1 is MNHNS and CDR2 is SASEGT. V lost 1 base, J lost 0 bases, and 7 bases lay in between. This CDR3 region has 15 residues. In its sample, this clonotype was seen many times. RNA transcripts gave rise to amplified TCR beta CDR3 regions. A first-round RT-PCR of the TCR CDR3 used the HTBI primer set. Via MiXCR, TCRdb re-called the multiplex PCR reads, giving one row per CDR3 protein. The table lists roughly 500,000 distinct CDR3 sequences, about 16% of them singletons.

The clonotype was recovered from a woman in her twenties or thirties with Graves' ophthalmopathy. Material: blood. V and J are TRBV6-1 and TRBJ2-1; D ambiguous. CDR3 loop: CASSEEVSSYNEQFF. The CDR3, as DNA: TGTGCCAGCAGTGAAGAGGTCAGCTCCTACAATGAGCAGTTCTTC.